Given below is one TCR beta chain in context. This entry belongs to a study of blood T cell repertoires in COVID-19. Across the whole study: The United States, Italy and Spain were the sources of the acute and convalescent COVID-19 samples. Sources were T cells, B-cell-depleted T cells, or PBMCs; the material itself was cDNA or gDNA.

Participants came from fewer than 25 US areas, aged roughly 18 to 100 years. Donors in Cohort 3 who had recovered were those with two negative PCRs, healthcare professional clearance, or resolution of their symptoms. From germline, CDR1 is MNHEY and CDR2 SMNVEV (reference sequence). V dropped 7 bases and J dropped 5; count of bases not matched to a gene: 7. CDR3 length: 13 amino acids. Using immunoSEQ multiplex PCR, the repertoire was profiled, and TCRdb retains in-frame clones only, with some absent. Counted here are fewer than 400,000 clones, around 90% occurring once; the ten biggest clones make up around a sixth.

The receptor was isolated from a woman aged 30 to 39 who had recovered from COVID-19. The specimen was PBMCs or T cells enriched from blood (not recorded which). The chain carries TRBV27 and TRBJ2-7; the match to TRBD1 covers 8 bases. The CDR3 nucleotides read TGTGCCAGCACCAGGACAGGGTCTAACGAGCAGTACTTC. Translated, it gives CASTRTGSNEQYF.